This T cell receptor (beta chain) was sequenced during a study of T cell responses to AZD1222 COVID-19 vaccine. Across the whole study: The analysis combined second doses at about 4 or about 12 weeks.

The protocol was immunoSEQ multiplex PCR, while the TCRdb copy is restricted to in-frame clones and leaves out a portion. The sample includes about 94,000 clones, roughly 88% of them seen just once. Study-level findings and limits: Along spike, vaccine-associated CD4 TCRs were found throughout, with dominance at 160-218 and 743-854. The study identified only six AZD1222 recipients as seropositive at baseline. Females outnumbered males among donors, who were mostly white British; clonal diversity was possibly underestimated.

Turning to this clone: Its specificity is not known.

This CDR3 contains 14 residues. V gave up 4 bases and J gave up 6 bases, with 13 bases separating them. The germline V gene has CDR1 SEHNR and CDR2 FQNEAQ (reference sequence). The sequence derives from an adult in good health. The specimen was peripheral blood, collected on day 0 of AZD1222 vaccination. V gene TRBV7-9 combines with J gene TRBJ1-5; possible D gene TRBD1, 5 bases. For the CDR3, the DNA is TGTGCCAGCAGCTCGCAGGGTGTGGGTCAGCCCCAGCATTTT. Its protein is CASSSQGVGQPQHF.